This T cell receptor beta chain was sequenced in a study of blood T cell repertoires in COVID-19. Study-level background: Some COVID-19 samples were acute and others convalescent; all came from the United States, Italy and Spain. The cDNA or gDNA used as material had been derived from T cells, B-cell-depleted T cells, or PBMCs.

Germline V gene data show CDR1 as MNHNY and CDR2 as SVGAGI (reference sequence). The J segment lost 4 bases and the V segment lost 2 bases, leaving 5 bases of the junction unmatched. The CDR3 has 15 residues. This clone was recorded only once. Original processing methods: From reference gene primer amplification, estimates of nucleated cell counts were derived. Profiled with immunoSEQ multiplex PCR; TCRdb holds only in-frame clones, not every one. The V and J calls and the clone size are those of that table, but D and trimming were determined from the DNA. The sample consists of roughly 670,000 clones, just under 90% of them appearing once.

This clonotype was sampled from a woman aged 18-35 years with acute or convalescent COVID-19. The V and J genes are TRBV6-6 and TRBJ1-2; 9 nucleotides match TRBD1. The sample consisted of peripheral blood. CDR3 nucleotide sequence: TGTGCCAGCAGTTACCAGACAGGGGGGTCCTATGGCTACACCTTC. Translation: CASSYQTGGSYGYTF.